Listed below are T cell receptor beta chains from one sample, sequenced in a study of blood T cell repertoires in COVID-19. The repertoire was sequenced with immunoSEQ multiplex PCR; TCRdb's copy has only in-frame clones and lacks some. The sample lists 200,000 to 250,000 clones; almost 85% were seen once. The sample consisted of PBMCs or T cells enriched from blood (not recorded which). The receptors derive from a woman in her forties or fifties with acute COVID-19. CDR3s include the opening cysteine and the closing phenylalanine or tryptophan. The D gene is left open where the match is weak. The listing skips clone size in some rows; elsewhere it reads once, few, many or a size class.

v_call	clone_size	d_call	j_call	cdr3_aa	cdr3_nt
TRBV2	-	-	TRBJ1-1	CASRQGTTEAFF	TGTGCCTCGAGGCAGGGGACCACTGAAGCTTTCTTT
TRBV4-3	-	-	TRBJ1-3	CASSQVSGIGNTIYF	TGCGCCAGCAGCCAAGTCTCAGGGATCGGAAACACCATATATTTT
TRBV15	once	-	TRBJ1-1	CATSRDPRDTEAFF	TGTGCCACCAGCAGAGATCCGCGGGACACTGAAGCTTTCTTT
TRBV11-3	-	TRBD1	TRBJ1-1	CASSERDRGTEAFF	TGTGCCAGCTCAGAACGGGACAGGGGCACTGAAGCTTTCTTT
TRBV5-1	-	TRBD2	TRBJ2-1	CASSQPGLADSTQFF	TGCGCCAGCAGCCAACCGGGACTAGCGGACTCGACGCAGTTCTTC
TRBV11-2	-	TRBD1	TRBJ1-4	CASSPRDRVGEKLFF	TGTGCCAGCAGCCCGCGGGACAGGGTTGGCGAAAAACTGTTTTTT
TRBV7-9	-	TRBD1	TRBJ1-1	CASSLGTGAEAFF	TGTGCCAGCAGCTTAGGGACAGGGGCTGAAGCTTTCTTT
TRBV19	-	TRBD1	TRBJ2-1	CASSIPTGAYNEQFF	TGTGCCAGTAGTATCCCGACAGGGGCCTACAATGAGCAGTTCTTC
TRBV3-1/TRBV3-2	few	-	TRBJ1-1	CASSSGWMNTEAFF	TGTGCCAGCAGCTCGGGGTGGATGAACACTGAAGCTTTCTTT
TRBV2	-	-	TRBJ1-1	CASSEGYRGNTEAFF	TGTGCCAGCAGTGAAGGTTATAGGGGGAACACTGAAGCTTTCTTT
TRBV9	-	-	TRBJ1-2	CASSGKSEGSYGYTF	TGTGCCAGCAGCGGAAAAAGTGAGGGTAGCTATGGCTACACCTTC
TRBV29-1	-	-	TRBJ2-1	CSVPVADNEQFF	TGCAGCGTCCCCGTTGCAGACAATGAGCAGTTCTTC
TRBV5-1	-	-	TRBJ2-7	CASSLEPPGSSYEQYF	TGCGCCAGCAGCTTGGAACCCCCAGGGTCCTCCTACGAGCAGTACTTC
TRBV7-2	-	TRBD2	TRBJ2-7	CASKIAGLPYEQYF	TGTGCCAGCAAGATAGCGGGGCTGCCCTACGAGCAGTACTTC
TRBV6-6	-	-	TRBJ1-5	CASSYSAPPGPQHF	TGTGCCAGCAGTTACTCGGCCCCCCCGGGGCCCCAGCATTTT
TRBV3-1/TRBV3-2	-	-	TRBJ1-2	CASSRGGSGYTF	TGTGCCAGCAGCCGTGGGGGGAGTGGCTACACCTTC
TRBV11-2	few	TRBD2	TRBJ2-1	CASSSTSGISDEQFF	TGTGCCAGCAGCTCCACTAGCGGGATCAGCGATGAGCAGTTCTTC
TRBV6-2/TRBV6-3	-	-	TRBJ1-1	CASSPSRGYPGTEAFF	TGTGCCAGCAGCCCTTCAAGGGGATACCCGGGCACTGAAGCTTTCTTT
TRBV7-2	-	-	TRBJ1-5	CASSLSYSNQPQHF	TGTGCCAGCAGCCTCTCTTATAGCAATCAGCCCCAGCATTTT
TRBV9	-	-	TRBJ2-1	CASSMADSSYNEQFF	TGTGCCAGCAGCATGGCCGACAGCTCCTACAATGAGCAGTTCTTC
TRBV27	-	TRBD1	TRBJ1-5	CASSNNPGQGPYSNQPQHF	TGTGCCAGCAGTAACAACCCGGGACAGGGCCCCTATAGCAATCAGCCCCAGCATTTT
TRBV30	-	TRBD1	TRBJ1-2	CAWSVQGFGYTF	TGTGCCTGGAGTGTACAGGGGTTCGGCTACACCTTC
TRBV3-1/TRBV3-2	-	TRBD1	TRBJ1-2	CASSGTGVGYTF	TGTGCCAGCAGCGGGACAGGGGTTGGCTACACCTTC
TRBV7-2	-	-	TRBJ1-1	CASRRGDVSNEAFF	TGTGCCAGCAGGCGGGGGGACGTATCAAATGAAGCTTTCTTT
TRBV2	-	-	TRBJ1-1	CASSAGFAAIEAFF	TGTGCCAGCAGTGCGGGTTTCGCAGCTATTGAAGCTTTCTTT
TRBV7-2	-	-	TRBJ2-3	CASSLGLDADTQYF	TGTGCCAGCAGCCTCGGACTGGATGCAGATACGCAGTATTTT
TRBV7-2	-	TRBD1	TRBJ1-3	CASSPTPGAGGSGNTIYF	TGTGCCAGCAGCCCGACCCCGGGGGCAGGGGGATCTGGAAACACCATATATTTT
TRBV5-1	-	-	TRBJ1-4	CASRMGSNEKLFF	TGCGCCAGCAGGATGGGGAGTAATGAAAAACTGTTTTTT
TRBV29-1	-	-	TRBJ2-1	CSVEVWDTYNEQFF	TGCAGCGTTGAAGTTTGGGACACCTACAATGAGCAGTTCTTC
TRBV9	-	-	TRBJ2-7	CASSVGGQRYEQYF	TGTGCCAGCAGCGTAGGAGGACAGAGATACGAGCAGTACTTC
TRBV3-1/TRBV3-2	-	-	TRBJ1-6	CASSPTGYSPLHF	TGTGCCAGCAGCCCCACCGGGTACTCACCCCTCCACTTT
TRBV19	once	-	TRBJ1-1	CASAGWGLTTEAFF	TGTGCCAGTGCAGGATGGGGGCTCACCACTGAAGCTTTCTTT
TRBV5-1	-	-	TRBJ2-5	CASSHNRAGETQYF	TGCGCCAGCAGCCATAACAGGGCCGGAGAGACCCAGTACTTC
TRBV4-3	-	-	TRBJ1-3	CASSQDQGGLGNTIYF	TGCGCCAGCAGCCAAGATCAAGGGGGTCTCGGAAACACCATATATTTT
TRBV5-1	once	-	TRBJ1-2	CASSPQSGAARTNYGYTF	TGCGCCAGCAGCCCTCAGAGTGGGGCGGCCCGCACTAACTATGGCTACACCTTC
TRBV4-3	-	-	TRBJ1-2	CASSQGGRQAVYGYTF	TGCGCCAGCAGCCAAGGGGGGCGGCAGGCAGTCTATGGCTACACCTTC
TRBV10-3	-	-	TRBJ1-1	CAISESGGNTEAFF	TGTGCCATCAGTGAGTCTGGAGGGAACACTGAAGCTTTCTTT
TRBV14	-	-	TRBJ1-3	CASSQLGLAGNTIYF	TGTGCCAGCAGCCAATTGGGACTAGCTGGAAACACCATATATTTT
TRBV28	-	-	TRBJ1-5	CASSLKQKVRPQHF	TGTGCCAGCAGTTTGAAACAGAAAGTGCGGCCCCAGCATTTT
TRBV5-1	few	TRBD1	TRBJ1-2	CASSPRTGSNYGYTF	TGCGCCAGCAGCCCCCGGACAGGGTCTAACTATGGCTACACCTTC